These 10 T cell receptor beta chains share one sample of origin, sequenced in a study of control samples from healthy donors and cancer patients. Clones were sequenced by immunoSEQ multiplex PCR, and TCRdb holds only the in-frame ones, with some missing. The sample consists of around 200,000 clones, 85% to 95% of them appearing once. The sample comprised blood. These TCRs come from a man aged 18 to 29 in good health.

The chain has TRBV9 and TRBJ2-1; 12 bases are shared with TRBD2. The CDR3 length is 21 residues. The germline CDR1 and CDR2 sequences are SGDLS and YYNGEE. Trimming removed 0 bases from V and 7 bases from J; junction bases left unmatched: 20. In DNA form, the CDR3 reads TGTGCCAGCAGCGTAGCTACGGTAGCTAGCGGGGGGGCCTCTTTCCAGAATGAGCAGTTCTTC. Its translation is CASSVATVASGGASFQNEQFF.

This clone was picked up one time. The chain couples TRBV10-3 to TRBJ2-4; 7 bases match TRBD1. CDR1 and CDR2 (germline): ENHRY, SYGVKD. The trim removed 10 bases at V and 9 bases at J, leaving 6 bases unmatched. This CDR3 has 11 residues. The CDR3 nucleotides are TGTGCCACCGGGACAGCCCTCATTCAGTACTTC. Amino acid sequence: CATGTALIQYF.

V usage is TRBV30 and J usage is TRBJ2-2, with D possibly TRBD2 on 6 matching bases. Per the germline V gene, CDR1 is GTSNPN and CDR2 is SVGIG (reference sequence). V lost 3 bases and J 3 bases, leaving 11 bases between the germline ends. The CDR3 has 14 amino acids. CDR3: CAWSFGTHTGELFF. The DNA of the CDR3 is TGTGCCTGGAGCTTCGGGACTCACACCGGGGAGCTGTTTTTT.

The chain couples TRBV11-2 to TRBJ1-1; 8 nucleotides agree with TRBD1. Losses at the gene ends were 0 bases for V and 0 bases for J; bases not matched to a gene: 0. The CDR3 length is 15 residues. The V gene's germline CDR1 is SGHAT and CDR2 FQNNGV. The CDR3 spells CASSLETGVNTEAFF. CDR3 nucleotides: TGTGCCAGCAGCTTAGAGACAGGGGTGAACACTGAAGCTTTCTTT.

The rearrangement joins TRBV7-9 to TRBJ2-7, with TRBD1 identical over 8 bases. V dropped 5 bases and J dropped 9; count of bases not matched to a gene: 12. Looked up from germline, CDR1 is SEHNR and CDR2 is FQNEAQ (reference sequence). The CDR3 consists of 14 residues. The CDR3 here is CASSQGQGLIAQYF. CDR3 in DNA: TGTGCCAGCAGCCAAGGACAGGGACTCATTGCGCAGTACTTC. The complete variable domain, with remaining parts taken from reference TRBV7-9 and TRBJ2-7, reads DTGVSQNPRHKITKRGQNVTFRCDPISEHNRLYWYRQTLGQGPEFLTYFQNEAQLEKSRLLSDRFSAERPKGSFSTLEIQRTEQGDSAMYLCASSQGQGLIAQYFGPGTRLTVT.

The genes are TRBV6-6 and TRBJ2-7, with 7 bases lining up with TRBD2. The trim removed 0 bases at V and 6 bases at J, leaving 2 bases unmatched. The CDR3 contains 13 residues. Germline lookup yields CDR1 MNHNY and CDR2 SVGAGI (reference sequence). CDR3: CASSYSREGEQYF. The CDR3 nucleotides read TGTGCCAGCAGTTACTCCAGGGAGGGCGAGCAGTACTTC.

This clone was counted a single time. V gene TRBV12-3 or TRBV12-4 combines with J gene TRBJ2-3; D not resolved. This CDR3 is built from 10 residues. V was clipped by 11 bases and J by 6 bases, with 9 bases between them. The CDR3 loop reads CASASDTQYF. CDR3 bases: TGTGCCTCAGCATCGGATACGCAGTATTTT.

The chain joins TRBV9 to TRBJ2-7, with D perhaps matching TRBD1 or TRBD2 (5 bases each). The CDR3 extends over 15 amino acids. The germline V gene encodes CDR1 SGDLS and CDR2 YYNGEE. V lost 0 bases, J lost 0 bases, and 10 bases lay in between. The chain's CDR3 is CASSVEEGLSYEQYF. CDR3 coding DNA: TGTGCCAGCAGCGTAGAAGAGGGGCTCTCCTACGAGCAGTACTTC.

The CDR3 nucleotides are TGTGCCAGCTCGAATAAGGGATTTAGTGACGAGCAGTACTTC. Amino acid sequence: CASSNKGFSDEQYF. The chain has TRBV18 and TRBJ2-7; D remains unclear. CDR1 is KGHSH and CDR2 is LQKENI in the germline V gene. With 6 bases removed from V and 5 bases from J, the gap between germline ends came to 17 bases. There are 14 residues in the CDR3.

The genes are TRBV5-1 and TRBJ1-4; D is ambiguous. Germline CDR1 SGHRS, CDR2 YFSETQ. V gave up 4 bases and J gave up 7 bases, with 8 bases separating them. The CDR3 spans 12 residues. CDR3 region: CASSPRGEKLFF. The CDR3 DNA follows: TGCGCCAGCAGCCCCCGTGGTGAAAAACTGTTTTTT.